These 16 T cell receptor beta chains share one sample of origin, sequenced in a study of CD8 T cells in Susac syndrome. Random hexamers served to reverse transcribe roughly 0.45 to 1 ug RNA. MiXCR, applied by TCRdb to the immunoSEQ multiplex PCR reads, yields one record per CDR3 protein. In the table there are around 120,000 distinct CDR3 sequences, around 94% of which are singletons. Specimen: CD4+ T cells from PBMCs. The receptors derive from a human donor with multiple sclerosis.

The chain is built from TRBV3-1 and TRBJ2-7, with D possibly matching TRBD2 (5 bases). This CDR3 contains 12 residues. Germline values: CDR1 LGHDT, CDR2 YNNKEL (reference sequence). V was trimmed by 4 bases and J by 4 bases, leaving 8 bases between them. CDR3 in DNA: TGTGCCAGCAGCCCCTCGGGGTACGAGCAGTACTTC. It is translated as CASSPSGYEQYF.

The V and J genes are TRBV28 and TRBJ2-1; no reliable D call. Germline V gene sequence: CDR1 MDHEN, CDR2 SYDVKM. V gave up 7 bases and J gave up 4 bases, with 8 bases separating them. The CDR3 runs to 12 residues. CDR3 coding DNA: TGTGCCAGCAATAAGGATTACAATGAGCAGTTCTTC. Protein sequence: CASNKDYNEQFF.

J is TRBJ2-3 and V is TRBV30; TRBD1 matches at 7 bases. The CDR3 is 18 residues long. From germline, CDR1 is GTSNPN and CDR2 SVGIG (reference sequence). The ends lost 0 bases at V and 0 bases at J; junction bases unmatched: 12. CDR3 sequence reads: CAWSVRWDRAASTDTQYF. The CDR3 region has the DNA TGTGCCTGGAGTGTACGTTGGGACAGAGCAGCGAGCACAGATACGCAGTATTTT.

The chain uses TRBV3-1 and TRBJ2-3; D is possibly TRBD2 (6 bases). Germline lookup yields CDR1 LGHDT and CDR2 YNNKEL (reference sequence). V gave up 10 bases and J gave up 2 bases, with 19 bases separating them. CDR3 size: 15 residues. CDR3 residues: CATSEGPRPTDTQYF. DNA for the CDR3: TGTGCCACCTCGGAGGGCCCCCGCCCCACAGATACGCAGTATTTT.

The V call is TRBV2, the J call TRBJ1-2; a possible D gene is TRBD1 (6 bases). Trimming stripped 6 bases from V and 9 bases from J, with 17 bases between. The CDR3 loop spans 13 amino acids. CDR1 is SNHLY, CDR2 FYNNEI, per germline. In DNA, the CDR3 is TGTGCCAGCAGCGGTCCCACAGGGTATAGCTACACCTTC. Protein: CASSGPTGYSYTF.

This clonotype was observed a single time. The junction shows a germline mismatch at one end, possibly a read error. The chain carries TRBV5-4 and TRBJ1-1, with 7 bases fitting TRBD1. The CDR3 runs to 15 residues. The germline gives CDR1 SGHNT, CDR2 YYREEE (reference sequence). CDR3 sequence: CASSLGQSFDTEAFF. In nucleotides, the CDR3 is TGTGCCAGCAGTTTGGGACAGTCCTTTGACACTGAAGCTTTCTTT.

This clonotype has a single count. The gene calls are TRBV6-2 or TRBV6-3 and TRBJ1-1; maybe TRBD1 (5 bases). V was pared by 2 bases and J by 2 bases, with 9 bases between. CDR1 and CDR2 (germline): MNHEY, SVGEGT. This CDR3 comprises 14 residues. The CDR3 protein is CASSYGGLNTEAFF. Written as DNA, the CDR3 is TGTGCCAGCAGTTACGGGGGACTTAACACTGAAGCTTTCTTT.

The genes are TRBV6-5 and TRBJ1-2; TRBD1 might be the D (5 bases). Deletions cut 2 bases from V and 8 bases from J, with 9 bases between. Germline loops: CDR1 MNHEY, CDR2 SVGAGI. The CDR3 totals 12 residues. This chain's CDR3 is CASSYRGEGYTF. The CDR3 DNA sequence: TGTGCCAGCAGTTACAGGGGAGAGGGCTACACCTTC.

This sequence joins TRBV7-2 and TRBJ1-2; possibly TRBD1 for D (6 bases). The CDR3 covers 14 residues. The V and J ends lost 3 bases and 4 bases respectively, with 12 bases between them. From germline, CDR1 is SGHTA and CDR2 FQGNSA. CDR3 residues: CASSLDSSGYGYTF. CDR3 sequence (DNA): TGTGCCAGCAGCTTGGACAGTTCAGGCTATGGCTACACCTTC.

V gene TRBV19 combines with J gene TRBJ1-2; a weak D match, TRBD1 (5 bases). The CDR3 totals 13 residues. The germline V and J ends were trimmed by 2 bases and 4 bases, with 8 bases remaining between them. Germline V gene sequence: CDR1 LNHDA, CDR2 SQIVND (reference sequence). The CDR3 loop is CASSIRGTYGYTF. CDR3 nucleotide sequence: TGTGCCAGTAGTATACGGGGGACCTATGGCTACACCTTC. The variable domain in full, with the rest retrieved from reference TRBV19 and TRBJ1-2, is DGGITQSPKYLFRKEGQNVTLSCEQNLNHDAMYWYRQDPGQGLRLIYYSQIVNDFQKGDIAEGYSVSREKKESFPLTVTSAQKNPTAFYLCASSIRGTYGYTFGSGTRLTVV.

The genes are TRBV6-2 or TRBV6-3 and TRBJ1-1; 8 bases align to TRBD1. V lost 5 bases, J lost 1 base, and 3 bases stayed unmatched. Looked up from germline, CDR1 is MNHEY and CDR2 is SVGEGT. The CDR3 is 14 residues long. Here the CDR3 reads CASSVQGANTEAFF. The CDR3 DNA is TGTGCCAGCAGTGTCCAGGGGGCGAACACTGAAGCTTTCTTT.

The CDR3 DNA sequence: TGCAGTGCTAGAGCCAGACGACAGGGTTCTGTGAATTCACCCCTCCACTTT. It codes for CSARARRQGSVNSPLHF. The gene calls are TRBV20-1 and TRBJ1-6, with TRBD1 matching over 7 bases. Germline values: CDR1 DFQATT, CDR2 SNEGSKA (reference sequence). CDR3 length: 17 amino acids. Trimming took 1 base from V and 7 from J; bases not matched to a gene: 13.

The chain joins TRBV11-3 to TRBJ2-6; D is ambiguous. Germline CDR1 reads SGHNT; CDR2 reads YENEEA. CDR3 length: 13 amino acids. With 6 bases removed from V and 2 bases from J, the gap between germline ends came to 5 bases. The CDR3 nucleotides read TGTGCCAGCAGAGTAGCTGGGGCCAACGTCCTGACTTTC. The encoded protein is CASRVAGANVLTF.

This clonotype was counted between two and nine times. The chain carries TRBV7-9 and TRBJ2-6; D ambiguous. This CDR3 contains 18 residues. The V gene's germline CDR1 is SEHNR and CDR2 FQNEAQ (reference sequence). Trimming took off 4 bases at V and 0 bases at J, with 16 bases between the two ends. CDR3 in amino acids: CASSSVSGLSSGANVLTF. The CDR3 DNA follows: TGTGCCAGCAGCTCAGTGAGTGGGCTCAGCTCTGGGGCCAACGTCCTGACTTTC.

J is TRBJ1-1 and V is TRBV6-5; 7 bases fit TRBD1. The V gene's germline CDR1 is MNHEY and CDR2 SVGAGI. The CDR3 sequence is 14 residues long. J lost 6 bases, V lost 2 bases, and 6 bases had no gene match. The DNA of the CDR3 is TGTGCCAGCAGTTACACCGACAGGGATTCTGAAGCTTTCTTT. Its protein product is CASSYTDRDSEAFF.

This clonotype showed up just a few times. The rearrangement joins TRBV18 to TRBJ2-7, with 8 bases fitting TRBD1. The CDR3 sequence is 14 residues long. Germline V gene data show CDR1 as KGHSH and CDR2 as LQKENI. V shed 5 bases and J 3 bases; nucleotides not matched to a gene: 6. The CDR3 nucleotides read TGTGCCAGCTCAGCGGACAGGGACGACTACGAGCAGTACTTC. It specifies CASSADRDDYEQYF.